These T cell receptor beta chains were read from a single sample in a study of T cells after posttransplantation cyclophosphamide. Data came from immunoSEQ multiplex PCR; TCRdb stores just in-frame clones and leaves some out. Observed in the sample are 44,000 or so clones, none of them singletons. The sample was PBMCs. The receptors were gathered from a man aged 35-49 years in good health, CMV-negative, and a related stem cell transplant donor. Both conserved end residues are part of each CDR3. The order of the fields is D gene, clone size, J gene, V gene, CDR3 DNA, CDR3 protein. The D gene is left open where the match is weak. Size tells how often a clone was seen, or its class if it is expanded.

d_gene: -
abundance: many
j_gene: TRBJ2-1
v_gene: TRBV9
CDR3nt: TGTGCCAGCAGCGTAGGTAGCAATGAGCAGTTCTTC
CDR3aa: CASSVGSNEQFF

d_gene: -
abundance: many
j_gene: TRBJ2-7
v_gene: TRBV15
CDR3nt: TGTGCCACCAGCAGAAACACCTACGAGCAGTACTTC
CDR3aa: CATSRNTYEQYF

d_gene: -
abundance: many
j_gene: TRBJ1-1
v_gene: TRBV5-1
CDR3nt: TGCGCCAGCAGCTTGGAGCAGGGGTGGTACACTGAAGCTTTCTTT
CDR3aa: CASSLEQGWYTEAFF

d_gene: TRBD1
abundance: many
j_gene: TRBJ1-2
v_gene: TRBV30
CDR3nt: TGTGCCTGGAGCGAGGGACAGGGGTATGGCTACACCTTC
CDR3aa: CAWSEGQGYGYTF

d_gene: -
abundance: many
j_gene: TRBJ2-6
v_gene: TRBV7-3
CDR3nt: TGTGCCAGCAGCTCGCGGATCTCTGGGGCCAACGTCCTGACTTTC
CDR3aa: CASSSRISGANVLTF

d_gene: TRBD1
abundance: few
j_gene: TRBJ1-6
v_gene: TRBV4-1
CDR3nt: TGCGCCAGCAGCCAAGGCCAACAGGGGAATTCACCCCTCCACTTT
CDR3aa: CASSQGQQGNSPLHF

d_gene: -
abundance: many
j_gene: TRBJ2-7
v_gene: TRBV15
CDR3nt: TGTGCCACCAGCAGAGACCGGAGCCCGACCTACGAGCAGTACTTC
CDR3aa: CATSRDRSPTYEQYF

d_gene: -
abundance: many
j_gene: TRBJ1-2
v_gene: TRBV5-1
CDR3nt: TGCGCCAGCAATGGTCAGGGAGGCGGCTACACCTTC
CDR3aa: CASNGQGGGYTF

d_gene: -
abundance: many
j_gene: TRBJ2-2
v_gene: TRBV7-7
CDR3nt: TGTGCCAGCAGCTTAGGACAGGCGAACACCGGGGAGCTGTTTTTT
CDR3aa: CASSLGQANTGELFF

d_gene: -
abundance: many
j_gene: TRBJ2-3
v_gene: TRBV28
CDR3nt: TGTGCCAGCGCAGGGGGACTAGTCCGGACAGATACGCAGTATTTT
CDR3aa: CASAGGLVRTDTQYF

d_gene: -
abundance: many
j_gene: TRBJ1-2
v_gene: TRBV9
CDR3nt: TGTGCCAGCAGCGTAACTGCGGAGAACTATGGCTACACCTTC
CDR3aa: CASSVTAENYGYTF

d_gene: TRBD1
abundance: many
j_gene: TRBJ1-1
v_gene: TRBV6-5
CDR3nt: TGTGCCAGCAGGAGGATTAGGACAGGGAACACTGAAGCTTTCTTT
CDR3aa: CASRRIRTGNTEAFF

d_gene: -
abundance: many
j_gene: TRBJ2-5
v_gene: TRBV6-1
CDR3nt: TGTGCCAGCAGCCCCGGGGGGCCCACAGAGACCCAGTACTTC
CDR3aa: CASSPGGPTETQYF

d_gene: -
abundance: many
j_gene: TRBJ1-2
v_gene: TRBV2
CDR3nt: TGTGCCAGCAGTGAGGCGGTAACCTATGGCTACACCTTC
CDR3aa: CASSEAVTYGYTF

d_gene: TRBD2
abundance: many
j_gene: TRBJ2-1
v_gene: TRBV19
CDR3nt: TGTGCCAGTAGTAAATTAGCGGGGCCGAATGAGCAGTTCTTC
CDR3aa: CASSKLAGPNEQFF

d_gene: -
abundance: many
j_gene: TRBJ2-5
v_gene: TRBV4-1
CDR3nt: TGCGCCAGCAGCCAAAAAAGGGACAACGAAGAGACCCAGTACTTC
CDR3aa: CASSQKRDNEETQYF

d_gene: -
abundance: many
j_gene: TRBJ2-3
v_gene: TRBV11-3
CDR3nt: TGTGCCAGCCGGGGGGCCGGCACAGATACGCAGTATTTT
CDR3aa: CASRGAGTDTQYF

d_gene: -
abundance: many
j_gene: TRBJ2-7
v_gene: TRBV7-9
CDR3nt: TGTGCCAGCAGCCGTTGGGACACCCACGAGCAGTACTTC
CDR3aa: CASSRWDTHEQYF